The present T cell receptor (beta chain) was sequenced within a study of shared clonotypes between healthy human individuals. Turning to the study itself: Used for every donor were three CD4 naive, three CD4 memory, two CD8 naive and one CD8 memory plate. The study's findings and limits: Larger estimated richness was generally seen in naive subsets than in memory subsets. Limited genetic and exposure-history diversity came from having few donors.

Germline V gene data show CDR1 as SGHTS and CDR2 as YDEGEE. This CDR3 region has 13 residues. Trimming took 10 bases from V and 3 from J; bases not matched to a gene: 10. Sorted-subset replicate PCR reactions were performed with about 210 ng DNA, corresponding to roughly 27,000 T cell genomes. Sequencing was performed with immunoSEQ multiplex PCR; in TCRdb, only in-frame clones are kept and a portion is missing. The sample consists of approximately 1.5 million clones, 95% to 99% of them appearing once. This clone was seen once. The antigen remains undetermined. The sample comprised naive CD4+ T cells sorted from blood. Subset meaning: CD45RA+ positively selected. This TCR derives from a man aged 25 to 40 in good health. V is TRBV5-8 and J is TRBJ2-7; 7 bases line up with TRBD2. CDR3 loop: CAGQAGAFYEQYF. The CDR3 DNA reads as TGTGCCGGCCAGGCGGGAGCGTTCTACGAGCAGTACTTC.